The T cell receptor beta chain under discussion was sequenced for a study of T cells after yellow fever vaccination. General observations from the study: Though it reached lower strength, the secondary response hit its peak faster, day 5 versus 15. The presence of abundant clonotypes contaminating from the bulk population was possible in FACS-sorted repertoires. The study re-detected most primary-vaccination clones after the booster (approximately 96% CD4, roughly 88% CD8).

TCR cDNA, made by 5'RACE template switching, carried an added universal primer site and UMIs. From the 5' RACE reads, TCRdb called clonotypes with MiXCR, one entry per CDR3 protein. The sample records 300,000 to 350,000 distinct CDR3 sequences, approximately 8% being singletons. This clonotype has only a few counts. Its antigen remains unknown. Germline V gives CDR1 LNHDA, CDR2 SQIVND (reference sequence). This CDR3 has 15 amino acids. V was clipped by 6 bases and J by 0 bases; unmatched bases: 8. The chain has TRBV19 and TRBJ2-7; 7 bases fit TRBD1. The material was PBMCs, obtained about 41 days after the first yellow fever vaccination. The sequence was obtained from a man in his late teens or twenties who received the YFV17D yellow fever vaccine. CDR3: CASRLQGPSSYEQYF. The CDR3 DNA sequence: TGTGCCAGTAGACTACAGGGGCCCAGCTCCTACGAGCAGTACTTC.